The 25 T cell receptor beta chains given below trace back to one sample, sequenced in a study of Graves' ophthalmopathy and Graves' hyperthyroidism. The study amplified TCR beta CDR3 regions using RNA transcripts. The workflow started with a first-round RT-PCR run with HTBI primers and then moved on to a second-round multiplex PCR. Each CDR3 protein gets one entry after TCRdb re-called the multiplex PCR reads with MiXCR. This sample has approximately 700,000 distinct CDR3 sequences, with approximately 40% found just once. Sequencing was performed on peripheral blood. These receptors originate from an adult man with Graves' ophthalmopathy.

Remarks on this clonotype: A much larger clone sits a single nucleotide away, making a read error possible. This is likely a read error, given that the CDR3 carries no conserved phenylalanine or tryptophan at its end. The chain couples TRBV10-3 to TRBJ2-2; no firm D call. V was clipped by 10 bases and J by 10 bases, with 10 bases between them. This CDR3 has 10 residues. Germline assignment: CDR1 ENHRY and CDR2 SYGVKD. CDR3 DNA sequence: TGTGCCACCAGGCTCACGGAGCTGTTTCTT. It codes for CATRLTELFL.

The sample holds a few counts of this clonotype. The J gene is TRBJ2-2, the V gene TRBV6-5; 8 nucleotides agree with TRBD1. The V gene's germline CDR1 is MNHEY and CDR2 SVGAGI. The V segment lost 6 bases and the J segment 1 base; nucleotides outside the gene matches: 10. The length of the CDR3 is 17 residues. The DNA for the CDR3 is TGTGCCAGCAGCCTCATCATAGGACAGGGGAACACCGGGGAGCTGTTTTTT. Amino acids: CASSLIIGQGNTGELFF.

This clonotype has a handful of counts. The chain recombines TRBV7-8 with TRBJ2-7, with 7 bases that match TRBD2. Germline CDR1 SGHVS, CDR2 FQNEAQ. CDR3 length: 15 amino acids. Unmatched junction bases numbered 6, after V lost 1 base and J lost 3 bases. The CDR3 DNA reads TGTGCCAGCAGCTTAGAGACTAGCAGCTACTACGAGCAGTACTTC. It is translated as CASSLETSSYYEQYF.

For this clonotype: The DNA is omitted, as the CDR3 cannot be located on it reliably, and the CDR3 follows TCRdb's listing. V and J are TRBV24-1 and TRBJ1-5; no check of the table's D call, TRBD1, against the DNA was made. Germline lookup yields CDR1 KGHDR and CDR2 SFDVKD. The CDR3 length equals 15 residues, ends included. The CDR3 protein is CATSDSGPADQPQHF.

The rearrangement links TRBV10-1 to TRBJ2-5, with D uncertain. The CDR3 has 14 amino acids. The V gene lost 0 bases and the J gene lost 6 bases, with 11 bases spanning the gap. The germline gives CDR1 WNHNN, CDR2 SYGVQD (reference sequence). CDR3 loop: CASSESFSEKTQYF. The CDR3 DNA reads TGCGCCAGCAGTGAGTCTTTTTCCGAAAAGACCCAGTACTTC.

The CDR3 DNA is TGTGCCAGCAGTGAAATTCCGCTTAGGAGGGAGACCCAGTACTTC. Its translation is CASSEIPLRRETQYF. The chain links TRBV6-1 to TRBJ2-5; a possible D gene is TRBD2 (5 bases). Germline-derived CDR1 and CDR2 are MNHNS and SASEGT. The CDR3 has 15 amino acids. V lost 2 bases, J lost 5 bases, and 15 bases lay in between.

This clonotype was detected many times. This chain uses TRBV19 with TRBJ2-7; 10 bases are shared with TRBD2. The CDR3 runs 16 residues. The germline CDR1 and CDR2 sequences are LNHDA and SQIVND (reference sequence). V lost 5 bases to trimming and J lost 0 bases; unmatched junction nucleotides: 7. The CDR3 DNA reads as TGTGCCAGTAGTCCCCTAGCGGGAGCGTCCTCCTACGAGCAGTACTTC. Amino acid sequence: CASSPLAGASSYEQYF.

This clonotype was detected only a few times. V and J are TRBV20-1 and TRBJ2-5; the D gene is possibly TRBD1 (6 bases). The CDR3 has 15 amino acids. CDR1 DFQATT and CDR2 SNEGSKA come from the germline V gene (reference sequence). Trimming pared 3 bases from V and 1 base from J, leaving 15 bases between. The CDR3 DNA reads TGCAGTGCTAGTACAGGGCAGGCTTTCCAAGAGACCCAGTACTTC. It specifies CSASTGQAFQETQYF.

This clonotype has just a few counts. This sequence joins TRBV4-1 and TRBJ2-5; weak D call: TRBD2 (5 bases). In germline, CDR1 is MGHRA, CDR2 YSYEKL. V lost 1 base to trimming and J lost 5 bases, with 14 bases between them. This CDR3 has 15 residues. CDR3 sequence reads: CASSQGAASIETQYF. The CDR3 coding sequence is TGCGCCAGCAGCCAAGGGGCGGCTAGCATCGAGACCCAGTACTTC.

This clonotype was seen repeatedly, ten times or more. The chain couples TRBV15 to TRBJ1-2, with D possibly matching TRBD1 (6 bases). This CDR3 is built from 16 residues. Trimming shortened V by 3 bases and J by 0 bases, and 14 bases separated the two germline ends. CDR1 and CDR2 from the germline V gene are LNHNV and YYDKDF (reference sequence). CDR3 nucleotides: TGTGCCACCAGCAGTGCCCCCGGGGGCACTAACTATGGCTACACCTTC. As protein: CATSSAPGGTNYGYTF.

This clonotype was seen a handful of times. At one end the junction does not follow the germline gene, possibly because of a read error. This sequence joins TRBV24-1 and TRBJ2-2; D is possibly TRBD1 (6 bases). CDR1 and CDR2 from the germline V gene are KGHDR and SFDVKD. CDR3 size: 18 residues. CDR3 DNA sequence: TGTGCCACCAGTCCGCCGATGGGACACGACATGAACACCAGGGAGCTGTTTTTT. Protein product: CATSPPMGHDMNTRELFF.

This clonotype was observed once. It may be a read error: a sequence one base away is much more abundant. The genes are TRBV7-2 and TRBJ1-2; weak D call: TRBD1 (6 bases). This CDR3 contains 13 residues. V gave up 5 bases and J gave up 7 bases, with 14 bases separating them. Germline CDR1 and CDR2: SGHTA and FQGNSA. The CDR3 sequence is CASSPRGAGGYTF. CDR3 coding DNA: TGTGCCAGCAGCCCACGGGGGGCTGGTGGCTACACCTTC.

The table lists this clonotype with a few counts. The junction and the germline gene differ at one end; a read error may be behind it. This chain links TRBV10-3 with TRBJ2-7, with TRBD2 matching 10 bases. Germline CDR1 is ENHRY and CDR2 is SYGVKD. The CDR3 consists of 14 residues. CDR3 residues: CASSAGLADYEQYF. DNA of the CDR3: TGTGCCAGCAGTGCTGGACTAGCGGACTACGAGCAGTACTTC.

In its sample, this clonotype was seen many times. The chain recombines TRBV7-2 with TRBJ2-7, with a possible D match to TRBD2 (7 bases). Trimming took 0 bases from V and 2 from J, leaving 17 bases between them. Germline V gene lookup returns CDR1 SGHTA and CDR2 FQGNSA. This CDR3 has 17 amino acids. The CDR3 bases are TGTGCCAGCAGCTTAGCCGGGGGGCCTTCGGTAACCTACGAGCAGTACTTC. The encoded protein is CASSLAGGPSVTYEQYF. Supplemented by reference TRBV7-2 and TRBJ2-7, the full variable domain reads GAGVSQSPSNKVTEKGKDVELRCDPISGHTALYWYRQSLGQGLEFLIYFQGNSAPDKSGLPSDRFSAERTGGSVSTLTIQRTQQEDSAVYLCASSLAGGPSVTYEQYFGPGTRLTVT.

The chain recombines TRBV24-1 with TRBJ1-5; 9 positions match TRBD1. The germline V gene has CDR1 KGHDR and CDR2 SFDVKD. This CDR3 has 15 amino acids. After removal of 4 bases from V and 5 bases from J, the junction contained 5 bases not matched to a gene. Here the CDR3 DNA reads TGTGCCACCAGTGAATCACGGACAGGGGATCAGCCCCAGCATTTT. It yields the protein CATSESRTGDQPQHF.

This chain connects TRBV11-2 to TRBJ2-7; 8 nucleotides agree with TRBD2. This CDR3 is 15 amino acids long. V shed 3 bases and J 6 bases; nucleotides not matched to a gene: 10. CDR1 and CDR2 (germline): SGHAT, FQNNGV. The CDR3 loop is CASSLRAGVVTEQYF. In nucleotides, the CDR3 is TGTGCCAGCAGCTTGAGAGCGGGGGTAGTAACCGAGCAGTACTTC. The entire variable domain, with the rest obtained from reference TRBV11-2 and TRBJ2-7, is as follows: EAGVAQSPRYKIIEKRQSVAFWCNPISGHATLYWYQQILGQGPKLLIQFQNNGVVDDSQLPKDRFSAERLKGVDSTLKIQPAKLEDSAVYLCASSLRAGVVTEQYFGPGTRLTVT.

The V gene is TRBV9, the J gene TRBJ1-3; tentatively, D is TRBD1 (5 bases). Trimming left V 4 bases short and J 8 bases short, with 25 bases between. The CDR3 covers 17 residues. Germline lookup yields CDR1 SGDLS and CDR2 YYNGEE. The DNA of the CDR3 is TGTGCCAGCAGCACCAGGACCGGGACGGCGAATGGCTACACCATATATTTT. Its protein product is CASSTRTGTANGYTIYF.

This clonotype was detected many times. The genes are TRBV29-1 and TRBJ2-7, with TRBD1 matching over 7 bases. The CDR3 extends over 14 amino acids. The germline gives CDR1 SQVTM, CDR2 ANQGSEA. J gave up 6 bases and V 7 bases, and 15 bases lay outside the gene matches. CDR3 DNA sequence: TGCAGCGCCTCTAGGACAGGCTTATATGGCGAGCAGTACTTC. Protein product: CSASRTGLYGEQYF.

DNA for the CDR3: TGTGCCAGCAGCGAACCGGGACAGGGAGGTGTCTACGAGCAGTACTTC. Protein sequence: CASSEPGQGGVYEQYF. The chain joins TRBV9 to TRBJ2-7; 9 positions agree with TRBD1. Germline CDR1 and CDR2: SGDLS and YYNGEE. The CDR3 spans 16 residues. V dropped 3 bases and J dropped 3; count of bases not matched to a gene: 10.

The rearrangement links TRBV11-1 to TRBJ1-1; D is ambiguous. Per the germline V gene, CDR1 is SGHAT and CDR2 is FQDESV (reference sequence). The CDR3 extends over 16 amino acids. The V gene lost 3 bases and the J gene lost 4 bases, with 18 bases spanning the gap. The CDR3 DNA sequence: TGTGCCAGCAGCTTTCGACCTCAACTCGGGAGCACTGAAGCTTTCTTT. This gives the protein CASSFRPQLGSTEAFF.

The chain has TRBV19 and TRBJ1-5; 10 nucleotides agree with TRBD1. Germline-derived CDR1 and CDR2 are LNHDA and SQIVND (reference sequence). V lost 6 bases to trimming and J lost 8 bases; unmatched junction nucleotides: 7. The CDR3 has 14 amino acids. The CDR3 DNA sequence: TGTGCCAGTAGGGGGGACAGGGGATTTAAGCCCCAGCATTTT. Residues: CASRGDRGFKPQHF. Looking up the rest from reference TRBV19 and TRBJ1-5 gives the full variable domain: DGGITQSPKYLFRKEGQNVTLSCEQNLNHDAMYWYRQDPGQGLRLIYYSQIVNDFQKGDIAEGYSVSREKKESFPLTVTSAQKNPTAFYLCASRGDRGFKPQHFGDGTRLSIL.

A word on this clonotype: At one of its ends the junction is not consistent with the germline gene, which may arise from a read error. V gene TRBV5-5 combines with J gene TRBJ2-7; the D gene could be TRBD1 or TRBD2 (6 bases each). This CDR3 spans 14 amino acids. Germline assignment: CDR1 SGHKS and CDR2 YYEKEE (reference sequence). CDR3 loop: CASTLGGTPYEQYF. DNA for the CDR3: TGTGCCAGCACCTTGGGCGGGACACCTTACGAGCAGTACTTC.

The chain uses TRBV20-1 and TRBJ1-1; D is undetermined. V lost 2 bases and J 1 base, leaving 11 bases between the germline ends. This CDR3 contains 14 residues. Germline values: CDR1 DFQATT, CDR2 SNEGSKA (reference sequence). The DNA for the CDR3 is TGCAGTGCTAGACCCCTCCGGCAGAACACTGAAGCTTTCTTT. Translation gives CSARPLRQNTEAFF.

This chain links TRBV30 with TRBJ2-5, with 8 bases identical to TRBD1. Germline values: CDR1 GTSNPN, CDR2 SVGIG (reference sequence). The CDR3 has 13 residues. V lost 4 bases, J lost 5 bases, and 6 bases stayed unmatched. In DNA form, the CDR3 reads TGTGCCTGGACAGGGGGCCTCGGGGAGACCCAGTACTTC. It yields the protein CAWTGGLGETQYF.

The chain is built from TRBV7-9 and TRBJ1-2; D may be TRBD1 (5 bases). CDR3 length: 13 amino acids. Per germline, CDR1 SEHNR and CDR2 FQNEAQ (reference sequence). V shed 3 bases and J shed 9 bases, with 14 bases lying between them. The DNA of the CDR3 is TGTGCCAGCAGCTTCGGGCAGGGCGGAAGCTACACCTTC. Encoded protein: CASSFGQGGSYTF.